This T cell receptor (beta chain) was obtained from a study of post-analysis software for immune sequencing data. At the level of the study: Disease trajectories encompassed relapsing-remitting, secondary progressive and progressive-relapsing multiple sclerosis.

Prepared libraries of TCR beta cDNA carried unique molecular identifiers. The yield from about 1 to 10 million T cells was roughly 0.5 million cDNA molecules in total. MiXCR was run by TCRdb on the PCR reads, yielding one entry per CDR3 protein. The table lists roughly 700,000 distinct CDR3 sequences, just under 30% of them singletons. Study findings and constraints: Comparison of patients with controls showed about 5 TRBV segments more frequent in patients, TRBV5-6, TRBV5-1 and TRBV20-1 among them. Strong co-clustering by F measure was seen for same-batch samples. Controls showed significantly higher normalized Chao1 diversity than did multiple sclerosis patients.

As regards this clonotype: No antigen is known for it.

There are 14 residues in the CDR3. V was clipped by 5 bases and J by 5 bases, with 13 bases between them. Germline V gene lookup returns CDR1 SEHNR and CDR2 FQNEAQ (reference sequence). The TCR originated in a girl aged 10 to 17 with multiple sclerosis. The material sequenced was blood. V is TRBV7-9 and J is TRBJ1-5; maybe TRBD1 (6 bases). The CDR3 here is CASSVGQFDQPQHF. CDR3 DNA: TGTGCCAGCAGCGTTGGACAGTTTGATCAGCCCCAGCATTTT.